Presented here are 8 T cell receptor beta chains from one specimen sequenced in a study of blood T cell repertoires in COVID-19 (TCRdb year 2020). Library preparation employed the immunoSEQ multiplex PCR assay. Entries here come from immuneACCESS through TCRdb and include only in-frame sequences with V and J called. Some clones fail to appear in such tables; in the studies checked, an unresolved V gene covers under half of the shortfall, and the cause of the remainder is unknown. The sample table lists 200,000 to 250,000 clones, roughly 88% of them with a count of one. 2.1% of the sample rests with the top ten. Sequencing was performed on peripheral blood. The receptors originated from a woman aged 40 to 50 who had recovered from COVID-19.

V is TRBV5-4 and J is TRBJ2-5, with 9 bases identical to TRBD1. The CDR3 length is 14 residues. Germline V gene data show CDR1 as SGHNT and CDR2 as YYREEE (reference sequence). With 2 bases clipped from V and 4 bases from J, the junction kept 3 bases outside the gene matches. The CDR3 loop is CASSFGQGRETQYF. In nucleotides, the CDR3 is TGTGCCAGCAGCTTTGGACAGGGGCGAGAGACCCAGTACTTC.

CDR3 nucleotide sequence: TGCGCCAGCAGCTTCGGACTTGCCTACGAGCAGTACTTC. It yields the protein CASSFGLAYEQYF. The rearrangement uses TRBV5-1 and TRBJ2-7; D perhaps matches TRBD2 (5 bases). From germline, CDR1 is SGHRS and CDR2 YFSETQ. Trimming took off 2 bases at V and 2 bases at J, with 8 bases between the two ends. This CDR3 has 13 residues.

The chain links TRBV20-1 to TRBJ1-1; D gene unclear. The CDR3 has 11 residues. Germline CDR1 reads DFQATT; CDR2 reads SNEGSKA (reference sequence). V lost 5 bases and J 2 bases, leaving 6 bases between the germline ends. The chain's CDR3 is CSAPLNTEAFF. The CDR3, as DNA: TGCAGTGCTCCCTTAAACACTGAAGCTTTCTTT.

This clone showed up just a few times. The V gene is TRBV11-3, the J gene TRBJ2-2; tentatively, D is TRBD1 (6 bases). V was cut by 5 bases and J by 7 bases, with 23 bases left in between. CDR1 is SGHNT, CDR2 YENEEA, per germline. CDR3 length equals 17 residues. DNA for the CDR3: TGTGCCAGCAGCGACGGGAAAGGAACGATCAGGGGCGGGGAGCTGTTTTTT. This encodes CASSDGKGTIRGGELFF.

The chain uses TRBV5-1 and TRBJ2-2; D not certain. Trimming left V 2 bases short and J 6 bases short, with 2 bases between. The germline gives CDR1 SGHRS, CDR2 YFSETQ. The CDR3 is 11 residues long. CDR3 in DNA: TGCGCCAGCAGCTTCGCCGGGGAGCTGTTTTTT. This gives the protein CASSFAGELFF.

The rearrangement joins TRBV12-3 or TRBV12-4 to TRBJ1-1, with D tentatively TRBD1 (6 bases). Between the trimmed V and J ends, which lost 1 base and 3 bases, there was a span of 6 bases. The CDR3 covers 13 residues. The CDR3 region is CASSLEGDTEAFF. CDR3 in DNA: TGTGCCAGCAGTTTAGAGGGGGACACTGAAGCTTTCTTT.

The genes are TRBV9 and TRBJ1-2; D perhaps matches TRBD1 (5 bases). The germline CDR1 and CDR2 sequences are SGDLS and YYNGEE. V was shortened by 4 bases and J by 6 bases, with 31 bases between the two germline ends. The CDR3 consists of 19 residues. CDR3 sequence reads: CASSFLGQAYSGDTNGYTF. Written as DNA, the CDR3 is TGTGCCAGCAGCTTTCTGGGGCAGGCTTATTCCGGTGACACGAATGGCTACACCTTC.

Regarding this clone: An end of the junction differs from the germline gene, which may be a read error. J is TRBJ1-2 and V is TRBV7-2; perhaps TRBD1 as D (6 bases). The CDR3 contains 14 residues. Germline CDR1 is SGHTA and CDR2 is FQGNSA. The CDR3 region is CASSLAGDVYGYTF. CDR3 DNA: TGTGCCAGCAGCCTAGCAGGGGATGTCTATGGCTACACCTTC.